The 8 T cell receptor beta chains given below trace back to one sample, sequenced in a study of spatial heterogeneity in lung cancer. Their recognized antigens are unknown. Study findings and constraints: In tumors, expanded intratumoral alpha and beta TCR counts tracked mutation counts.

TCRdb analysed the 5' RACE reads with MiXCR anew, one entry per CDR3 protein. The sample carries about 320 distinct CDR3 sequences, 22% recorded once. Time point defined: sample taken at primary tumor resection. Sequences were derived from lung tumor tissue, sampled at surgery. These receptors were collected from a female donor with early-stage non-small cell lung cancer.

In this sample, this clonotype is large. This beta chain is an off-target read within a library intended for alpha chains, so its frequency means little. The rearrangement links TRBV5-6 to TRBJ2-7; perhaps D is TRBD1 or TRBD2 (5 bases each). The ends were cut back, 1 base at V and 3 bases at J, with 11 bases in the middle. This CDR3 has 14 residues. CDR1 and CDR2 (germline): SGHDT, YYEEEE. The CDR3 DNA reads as TGTGCCAGCAGCTTGTGGGGGACCCACTACGAGCAGTACTTC. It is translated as CASSLWGTHYEQYF.

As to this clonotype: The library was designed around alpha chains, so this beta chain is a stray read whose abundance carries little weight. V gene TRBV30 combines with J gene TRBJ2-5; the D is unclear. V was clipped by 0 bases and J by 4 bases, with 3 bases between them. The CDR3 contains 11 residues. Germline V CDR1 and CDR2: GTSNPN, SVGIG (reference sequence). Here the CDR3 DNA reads TGTGCCTGGAGTGTACCAGAGACCCAGTACTTC. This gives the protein CAWSVPETQYF.

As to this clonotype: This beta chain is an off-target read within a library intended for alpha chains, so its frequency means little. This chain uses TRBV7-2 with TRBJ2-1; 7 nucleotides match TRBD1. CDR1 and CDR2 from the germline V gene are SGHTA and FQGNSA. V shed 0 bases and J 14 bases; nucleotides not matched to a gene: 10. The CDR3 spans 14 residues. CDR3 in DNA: TGTGCCAGCAGCTTAGCGCGCCAGGGGACAGTCGAGTTCTTC. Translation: CASSLARQGTVEFF.

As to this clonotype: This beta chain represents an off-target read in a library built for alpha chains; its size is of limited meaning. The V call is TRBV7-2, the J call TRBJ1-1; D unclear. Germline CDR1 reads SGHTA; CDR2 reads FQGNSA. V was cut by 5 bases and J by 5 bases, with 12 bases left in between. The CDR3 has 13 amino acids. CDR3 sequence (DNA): TGTGCCAGCAGCCCCCTGTCCGAGACTGAAGCTTTCTTT. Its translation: CASSPLSETEAFF.

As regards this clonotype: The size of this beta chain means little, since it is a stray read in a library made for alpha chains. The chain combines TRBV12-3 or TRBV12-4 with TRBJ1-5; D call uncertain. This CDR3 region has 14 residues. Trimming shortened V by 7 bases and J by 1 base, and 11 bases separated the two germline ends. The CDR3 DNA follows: TGTGCCAGCACCTACATCGACAGCAATCAGCCCCAGCATTTT. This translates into CASTYIDSNQPQHF.

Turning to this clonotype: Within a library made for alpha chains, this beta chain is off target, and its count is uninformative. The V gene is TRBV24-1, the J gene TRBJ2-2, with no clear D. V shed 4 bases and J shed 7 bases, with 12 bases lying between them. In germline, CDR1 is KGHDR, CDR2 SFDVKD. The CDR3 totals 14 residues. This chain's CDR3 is CATSERYDGGELFF. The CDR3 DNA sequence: TGTGCCACCAGTGAACGGTATGACGGCGGGGAGCTGTTTTTT.

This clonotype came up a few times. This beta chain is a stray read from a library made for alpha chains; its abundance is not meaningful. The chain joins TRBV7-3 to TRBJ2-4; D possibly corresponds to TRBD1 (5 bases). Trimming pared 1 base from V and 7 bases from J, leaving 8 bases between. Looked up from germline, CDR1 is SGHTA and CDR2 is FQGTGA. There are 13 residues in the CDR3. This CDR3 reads CASSLIGANIQYF. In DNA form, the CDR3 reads TGTGCCAGCAGCTTAATAGGGGCCAACATTCAGTACTTC.

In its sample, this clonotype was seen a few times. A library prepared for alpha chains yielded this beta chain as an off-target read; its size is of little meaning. The DNA for the CDR3 is TGTGCCAGCAGCCAGACAGGGCCAGGATTGCAGTATTTT. This codes for CASSQTGPGLQYF. The chain links TRBV11-3 to TRBJ2-3; 7 bases map to TRBD1. The V gene's germline CDR1 is SGHNT and CDR2 YENEEA. V lost 5 bases and J lost 11; bases outside the gene matches: 10. CDR3 size: 13 residues.